Shown below are 9 T cell receptor beta chains from a single sample sequenced in a study of graft-versus-host responses after intestinal transplantation. The table came from immunoSEQ multiplex PCR; TCRdb's copy has only in-frame clones and leaves some out. The sample has 13,000 to 15,000 clones, around two fifths seen once. The specimen comprised alloreactive CD4+ T cells from a mixed lymphocyte reaction culture, sampled before intestinal transplant. Subset denoted: CFSE-low proliferating T cells sorted from roughly six-day pre-transplant mixed lymphocyte reaction (GvH or HvG direction). The receptors were sampled from a human patient who received an intestinal transplant.

The chain couples TRBV7-6 to TRBJ1-1; tentatively, D is TRBD1 (6 bases). V dropped 5 bases and J dropped 1 base, with 17 bases sitting between them. The CDR3 has 16 residues. Germline lookup yields CDR1 SGHVS and CDR2 FNYEAQ. The chain's CDR3 is CASSLTRGAGNTEAFF. In DNA, the CDR3 is TGTGCCAGCAGCCTGACGCGGGGGGCTGGGAACACTGAAGCTTTCTTT. The variable domain in full, completed from reference TRBV7-6 and TRBJ1-1, reads GAGVSQSPRYKVTKRGQDVALRCDPISGHVSLYWYRQALGQGPEFLTYFNYEAQQDKSGLPNDRFSAERPEGSISTLTIQRTEQRDSAMYRCASSLTRGAGNTEAFFGQGTRLTVV.

This sequence joins TRBV6-1 and TRBJ1-2, with 7 bases aligning to TRBD1. The CDR3 has 13 residues. V lost 5 bases and J lost 4; bases outside the gene matches: 4. Per the germline V gene, CDR1 is MNHNS and CDR2 is SASEGT. The CDR3 bases are TGTGCCAGCAGTAAGACAGGGAGCTATGGCTACACCTTC. Its protein is CASSKTGSYGYTF.

The J gene is TRBJ1-4, the V gene TRBV7-9, with 8 bases fitting TRBD1. With 3 bases clipped from V and 5 bases from J, the junction kept 2 bases outside the gene matches. This CDR3 is built from 14 residues. Per the germline V gene, CDR1 is SEHNR and CDR2 is FQNEAQ (reference sequence). CDR3 protein: CASSLRQGNEKLFF. The CDR3 region has the DNA TGTGCCAGCAGCTTGAGACAGGGGAATGAAAAACTGTTTTTT.

The chain joins TRBV7-6 to TRBJ1-2; maybe TRBD1 (6 bases). The CDR3 is made up of 12 amino acids. The V end was cut by 4 bases, the J end by 3 bases, with 6 bases between. The germline V gene has CDR1 SGHVS and CDR2 FNYEAQ. DNA for the CDR3: TGTGCCAGCAGCTCAGGGGACTATGGCTACACCTTC. It is translated as CASSSGDYGYTF.

V gene TRBV27 combines with J gene TRBJ1-4; no clear D gene. Germline CDR1 reads MNHEY; CDR2 reads SMNVEV (reference sequence). Between the trimmed V and J ends, which lost 5 bases and 5 bases, there was a span of 12 bases. This CDR3 spans 14 amino acids. The CDR3 DNA is TGTGCCAGCAGTCCCTACGTCCCCAATGAAAAACTGTTTTTT. Translated, it gives CASSPYVPNEKLFF.

V usage is TRBV7-7 and J usage is TRBJ2-2; TRBD1 matches at 10 bases. The CDR3 spans 15 residues. Trimming at V came to 5 bases and at J to 10 bases, leaving 10 bases not matched to a gene. Germline V CDR1 and CDR2: SSHAT, FNYEAQ (reference sequence). The CDR3 DNA sequence: TGTGCCAGCAGCCTACACGGGACAGGGGCCGAGGAGCTGTTTTTT. Protein product: CASSLHGTGAEELFF.

The V gene is TRBV27, the J gene TRBJ2-7, with a possible D match to TRBD1 (5 bases). Germline V gives CDR1 MNHEY, CDR2 SMNVEV (reference sequence). This CDR3 is 14 amino acids long. Trimming left V 1 base short and J 1 base short, with 8 bases between. This CDR3 reads CASSLFGASYEQYF. CDR3 DNA sequence: TGTGCCAGCAGTTTATTTGGGGCTTCCTACGAGCAGTACTTC.

The chain uses TRBV6-6 and TRBJ2-7; a weak D match, TRBD1 (6 bases). Germline lookup yields CDR1 MNHNY and CDR2 SVGAGI (reference sequence). The V gene lost 6 bases and the J gene lost 2 bases, with 20 bases spanning the gap. The CDR3 covers 16 residues. The CDR3 region has the DNA TGTGCCAGCAGCTGGGACATATCCCCCGCGACCTACGAGCAGTACTTC. It yields the protein CASSWDISPATYEQYF.

By sample fraction, this clone is medium-sized. The V gene is TRBV5-8, the J gene TRBJ1-2; TRBD1 matches at 11 bases. Losses at the gene ends were 4 bases for V and 5 bases for J; bases not matched to a gene: 4. The germline V gene has CDR1 SGHTS and CDR2 YDEGEE. The CDR3 totals 14 residues. The CDR3 nucleotides are TGTGCCAGCAGCAGGGGACAGGGGGGATATGGCTACACCTTC. It codes for CASSRGQGGYGYTF.